The clone carrying this T cell receptor (beta chain) qualifies as large. Its matching antigen is unknown. The treatment denotes: 10-day PBMC culture with coronavirus spike peptide pools or control peptides (ViraFEST assay). The data belong to a study of vaccination and CD4 T cells after COVID-19. Regarding the study as a whole: Within the convalescent patients, spike mono-reactivity was found in 304 of 307 vaccine-specific clones.

Oncomine TCR Beta short-read sequencing was applied to DNA from cultured CD4+ T cells. TCRdb reanalysed the PCR reads using MiXCR and keeps one entry per CDR3 protein. The sample lists about 3,600 distinct CDR3 sequences, less than 20% occurring once. Germline V gene data show CDR1 as MNHNS and CDR2 as SASEGT. V lost 1 base, J lost 2 bases, and 0 bases lay in between. CDR3 size: 12 residues. The chain carries TRBV6-1 and TRBJ1-5; unclear D gene. This TCR derives from a human donor who had recovered from COVID-19. Sequenced sample: CD4+ T cells from blood, cultured in vitro. CDR3 in amino acids: CASSEGNQPQHF. The CDR3, as DNA: TGTGCCAGCAGTGAAGGCAATCAGCCCCAGCATTTT.